These 5 T cell receptor beta chains originate from one sample sequenced in a study of T cell changes during pregnancy in multiple sclerosis (dated by TCRdb to between 2019 and 2020). The protocol used for the library was the immunoSEQ multiplex PCR assay. Sourced from immuneACCESS, this table was stored by TCRdb with only in-frame sequences that have V and J called. A share of the clones is absent; for the studies checked, an unresolved V gene accounts for under half, and the remainder has no known explanation. This sample gives about 64,000 clones in total; less than 95% of them show up just once. Clones ranked in the top ten supply about 2.1% of the sample. The input for sequencing was peripheral blood, taken in the second trimester of pregnancy. These receptors came from a female donor in good health, enrolled as a control in a pregnancy study.

V is TRBV7-9 and J is TRBJ2-2; D unresolved. In germline, CDR1 is SEHNR, CDR2 FQNEAQ (reference sequence). The CDR3 sequence is 16 residues long. V dropped 5 bases and J dropped 5 bases, with 18 bases sitting between them. The CDR3 spells CASSPQDTTRTGELFF. The CDR3 DNA reads as TGTGCCAGCAGCCCCCAAGACACAACAAGAACCGGGGAGCTGTTTTTT.

The rearrangement joins TRBV7-6 to TRBJ2-6, with a possible D match to TRBD1 (9 bases). In germline, CDR1 is SGHVS, CDR2 FNYEAQ. Trimming left V 5 bases short and J 2 bases short, with 19 bases between. The CDR3 spans 18 residues. The CDR3 DNA is TGTGCCAGCAGCGTGGCGGGGGGACAGGGAGCTGGGGCCAACGTCCTGACTTTC. It yields the protein CASSVAGGQGAGANVLTF. Full variable domain (rest looked up from reference TRBV7-6 and TRBJ2-6): GAGVSQSPRYKVTKRGQDVALRCDPISGHVSLYWYRQALGQGPEFLTYFNYEAQQDKSGLPNDRFSAERPEGSISTLTIQRTEQRDSAMYRCASSVAGGQGAGANVLTFGAGSRLTVL.

The V gene is TRBV5-8, the J gene TRBJ1-3; D is perhaps TRBD1 (6 bases). The CDR3 consists of 17 residues. The germline V gene encodes CDR1 SGHTS and CDR2 YDEGEE. The germline V and J ends were trimmed by 4 bases and 0 bases, with 17 bases remaining between them. DNA for the CDR3: TGTGCCAGCAGCCCTGACCGGGACACGAGCTCTGGAAACACCATATATTTT. It is translated as CASSPDRDTSSGNTIYF.

This clone was counted a few times. The chain is built from TRBV2 and TRBJ1-1; D ambiguous. The CDR3 is 11 residues long. Looked up from germline, CDR1 is SNHLY and CDR2 is FYNNEI. V lost 10 bases to trimming and J lost 8 bases, with 14 bases between them. The CDR3 nucleotides read TGTGCCACAGTCACACAGAAGGAAGCTTTCTTT. Protein: CATVTQKEAFF. Drawing the rest from reference TRBV2 and TRBJ1-1, the complete variable domain is EPEVTQTPSHQVTQMGQEVILRCVPISNHLYFYWYRQILGQKVEFLVSFYNNEISEKSEIFDDQFSVERPDGSNFTLKIRSTKLEDSAMYFCATVTQKEAFFGQGTRLTVV.

This clone has just one count. This chain joins TRBV11-2 and TRBJ1-2, with 9 bases fitting TRBD1. Trimming took 4 bases from V and 4 from J; bases not matched to a gene: 13. This CDR3 is 17 amino acids long. Germline V gives CDR1 SGHAT, CDR2 FQNNGV. CDR3 sequence: CASSSFYPGQGRYGYTF. In DNA, the CDR3 is TGTGCCAGCAGCTCGTTTTATCCGGGACAGGGCCGCTATGGCTACACCTTC.